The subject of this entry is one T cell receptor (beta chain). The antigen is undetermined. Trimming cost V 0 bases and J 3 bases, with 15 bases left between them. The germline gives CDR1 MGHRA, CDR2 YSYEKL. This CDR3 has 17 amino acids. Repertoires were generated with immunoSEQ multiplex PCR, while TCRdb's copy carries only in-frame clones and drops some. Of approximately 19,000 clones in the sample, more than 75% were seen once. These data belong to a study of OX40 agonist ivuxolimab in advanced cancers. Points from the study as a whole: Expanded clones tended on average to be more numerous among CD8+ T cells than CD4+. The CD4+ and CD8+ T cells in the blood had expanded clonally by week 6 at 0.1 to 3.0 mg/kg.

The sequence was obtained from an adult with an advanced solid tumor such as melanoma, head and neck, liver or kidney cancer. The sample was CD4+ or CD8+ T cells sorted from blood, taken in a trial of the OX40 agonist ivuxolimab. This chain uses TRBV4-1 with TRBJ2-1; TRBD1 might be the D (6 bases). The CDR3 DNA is TGCGCCAGCAGCCAAGAAGGAGGCCAGGGGTACTACAATGAGCAGTTCTTC. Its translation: CASSQEGGQGYYNEQFF.